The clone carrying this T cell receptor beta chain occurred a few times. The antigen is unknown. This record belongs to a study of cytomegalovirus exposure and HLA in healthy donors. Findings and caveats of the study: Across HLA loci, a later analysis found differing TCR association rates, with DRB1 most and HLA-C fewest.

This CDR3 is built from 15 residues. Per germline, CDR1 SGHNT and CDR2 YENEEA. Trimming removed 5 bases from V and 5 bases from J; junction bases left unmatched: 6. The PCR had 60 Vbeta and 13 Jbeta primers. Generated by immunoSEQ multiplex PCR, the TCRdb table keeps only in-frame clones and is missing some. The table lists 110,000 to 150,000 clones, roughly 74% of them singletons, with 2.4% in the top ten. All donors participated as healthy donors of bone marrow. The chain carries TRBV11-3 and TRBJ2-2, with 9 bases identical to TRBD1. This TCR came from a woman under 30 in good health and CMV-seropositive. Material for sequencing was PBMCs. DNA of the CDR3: TGTGCCAGCAGCGAGGACAGGGGTTCGACCGGGGAGCTGTTTTTT. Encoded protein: CASSEDRGSTGELFF.